The sequence of this T cell receptor (beta chain) was determined in a study of cytomegalovirus exposure and HLA in healthy donors. Germline V CDR1 and CDR2: MGHRA, YSYEKL. The CDR3 extends over 14 amino acids. Trimming removed 5 bases from V and 0 bases from J, with 10 bases in between. Of note for this clone: As yet, its antigen is unknown.

General study results and limits: Later on, an analysis showed TCR association rates differing by HLA locus, with DRB1 the most and HLA-C the fewest. Earlier analysis yielded a pattern in which most TCR beta V segments were productive about 90% or about 30% of the time. According to the study, 160 or so TCR beta chains were cytomegalovirus-associated.

PCR amplification relied on 60 Vbeta primers (plus 13 Jbeta primers). The assay was immunoSEQ multiplex PCR, and TCRdb's table has in-frame clones only and misses some. The data hold 100,000 to 150,000 clones, with around 83% observed a single time. The source material was PBMCs. This TCR came from a man aged 50 to 59 in good health and CMV-seronegative. The chain links TRBV4-1 to TRBJ1-1, with TRBD1 as a possible D gene (6 bases). The CDR3 coding sequence is TGCGCCAGCAGCAGGACAGCCTTGAACACTGAAGCTTTCTTT. Translating gives CASSRTALNTEAFF.